Detailed here is one TCR beta chain. This entry belongs to a study of technical replicates of blood from a few donors. Profiled with immunoSEQ multiplex PCR; TCRdb holds only in-frame clones, not every one. This table has nearly 70,000 clones, approximately 90% appearing once. Germline V lookup: CDR1 ENHRY, CDR2 SYGVKD. V was cut by 8 bases and J by 4 bases, with 12 bases left in between. The CDR3 is made up of 12 amino acids. The receptor was isolated from a human donor in good health. Material: T cells isolated from PBMCs. V and J are TRBV10-3 and TRBJ2-7; the D gene is possibly TRBD1 (5 bases). CDR3 sequence: CAIAGKRYEQYF. The CDR3 nucleotides read TGTGCCATCGCAGGGAAAAGGTACGAGCAGTACTTC.